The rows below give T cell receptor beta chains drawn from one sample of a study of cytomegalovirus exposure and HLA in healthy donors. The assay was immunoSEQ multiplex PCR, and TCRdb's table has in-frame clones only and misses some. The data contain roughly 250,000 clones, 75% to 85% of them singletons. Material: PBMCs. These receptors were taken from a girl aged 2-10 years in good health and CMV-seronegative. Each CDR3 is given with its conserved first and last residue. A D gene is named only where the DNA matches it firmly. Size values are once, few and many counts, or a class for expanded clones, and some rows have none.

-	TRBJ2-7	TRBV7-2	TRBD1	TGTGCCAGCAGCTTAGTCGGACAGGGCACCTACGAGCAGTACTTC	CASSLVGQGTYEQYF
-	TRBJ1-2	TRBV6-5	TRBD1	TGTGCCAGCAGTTACTCGCCGCCCGGACAGGGTTATGGCTACACCTTC	CASSYSPPGQGYGYTF
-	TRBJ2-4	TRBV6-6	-	TGTGCCAGCACCACAGGGTTTGGGCTCGAAAACATTCAGTACTTC	CASTTGFGLENIQYF
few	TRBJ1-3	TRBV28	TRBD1	TGTGCCAGCAGTTTGTACCAGGGGGCGGACACCATATATTTT	CASSLYQGADTIYF
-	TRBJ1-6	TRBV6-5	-	TGTGCCAGCAAACAGAATTCACCCCTCCACTTT	CASKQNSPLHF
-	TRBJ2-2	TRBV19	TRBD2	TGTGCCACCTCATTGGGGGGGAGAAACACCGGGGAGCTGTTTTTT	CATSLGGRNTGELFF
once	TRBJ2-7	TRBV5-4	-	TGTGCCAGCAGCTTTGGAATGGGGACTGTGAACTACGAGCAGTACTTC	CASSFGMGTVNYEQYF
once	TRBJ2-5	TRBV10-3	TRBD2	TGTGCCATCAGTGGGACTAGCGGGAGCTTAGGGGAGACCCAGTACTTC	CAISGTSGSLGETQYF
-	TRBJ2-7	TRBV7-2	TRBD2	TGTGCCAGCAGCTTGGCGGGGGTCAACCACGAGCAGTACTTC	CASSLAGVNHEQYF
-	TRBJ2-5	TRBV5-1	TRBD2	TGCGCCAGCAGCTTGGGGGAGACGACTAGCAGAGAGACCCAGTACTTC	CASSLGETTSRETQYF
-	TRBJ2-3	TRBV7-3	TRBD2	TGTGCCAGCAGCACAGTAGCGGGGCTCACAGATACGCAGTATTTT	CASSTVAGLTDTQYF
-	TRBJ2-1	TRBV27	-	TGTGCCAGCCTTTCCGAGCCCCCACAGTGGTGGCCCCCCTACAATGAGCAGTTCTTC	CASLSEPPQWWPPYNEQFF
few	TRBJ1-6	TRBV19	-	TGTGCCAGTAGTATAGCTTTCTGGCGGCAGAATTCACCCCTCCACTTT	CASSIAFWRQNSPLHF
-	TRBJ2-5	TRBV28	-	TGTGCCAGCAGTTTATTGAGCGTTAGACTAGTCCTTGAGACCCAGTACTTC	CASSLLSVRLVLETQYF
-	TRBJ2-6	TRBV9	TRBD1	TGTGCCAGCAGCGGGGACAGGGCTGGGGCCAACGTCCTGACTTTC	CASSGDRAGANVLTF
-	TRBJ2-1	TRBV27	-	TGTGCCAGCAGTAACTCCGGGGTTTACAATGAGCAGTTCTTC	CASSNSGVYNEQFF
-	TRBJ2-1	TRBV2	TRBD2	TGTGCCAGCAGTATTAGCGGGAGGGTGTACAATGAGCAGTTCTTC	CASSISGRVYNEQFF
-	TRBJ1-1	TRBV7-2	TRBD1	TGTGCCAGCAGCTCAAGTCCGGGACAGGGTTCATCGTGTTTCTTT	CASSSSPGQGSSCFF
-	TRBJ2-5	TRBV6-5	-	TGTGCCAGCAGCATATTAGACAGCCAAGAGACCCAGTACTTC	CASSILDSQETQYF
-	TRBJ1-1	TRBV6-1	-	TGTGCCAGCAGTGAATGGTGGAGAAAGGTGAACACTGAAGCTTTCTTT	CASSEWWRKVNTEAFF
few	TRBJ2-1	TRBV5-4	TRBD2	TGTGCCAGCAGCTTGGTAGCGGGGGGGCCCTACAATGAGCAGTTCTTC	CASSLVAGGPYNEQFF
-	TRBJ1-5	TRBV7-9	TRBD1	TGTGCCAGCAGCGAAGGGACAGTGTATAGCAATCAGCCCCAGCATTTT	CASSEGTVYSNQPQHF
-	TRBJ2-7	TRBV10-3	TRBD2	TGTGCCATCAGTGGACTAGCGGGGTTTTACGAGCAGTACTTC	CAISGLAGFYEQYF